The 26 T cell receptor beta chains listed next were all sequenced from one sample in a study of T-cell reconstitution after alpha-beta-depleted transplantation in children. As it was prepared, the TCRbeta library received unique molecular identifiers. TCRdb re-called the PCR reads through MiXCR, storing one row per CDR3 protein. The sample has 300,000 to 400,000 distinct CDR3 sequences; about an eighth are singletons. This specimen was PBMCs, taken from the stem cell graft. The receptors were gathered from a human donor who donated a stem cell graft to a child with Fanconi anemia.

There are many counts of this clonotype. V is TRBV11-1 and J is TRBJ1-4; 11 nucleotides align to TRBD1. The CDR3 is 17 residues long. Germline CDR1 is SGHAT and CDR2 is FQDESV (reference sequence). The junction had 6 bases not matched to a gene; V was cut back by 5 bases and J by 1 base. CDR3 amino acids: CASSLGQGAETNEKLFF. The CDR3 DNA sequence: TGTGCCAGCAGCCTCGGACAGGGGGCAGAAACTAATGAAAAACTGTTTTTT.

The chain uses TRBV25-1 and TRBJ2-3, with no clear D. The germline V gene has CDR1 MGHDK and CDR2 SYGVNS. The CDR3 sequence is 16 residues long. V dropped 4 bases and J dropped 1 base, with 15 bases sitting between them. Here the CDR3 reads CASSGSGWPGTDTQYF. The CDR3 nucleotides read TGTGCCAGCAGTGGCAGTGGGTGGCCTGGCACAGATACGCAGTATTTT.

This clonotype was found a few times. The chain employs TRBV6-1 and TRBJ1-6; 7 bases align to TRBD1. Trimming at V came to 1 base and at J to 3 bases, leaving 6 bases not matched to a gene. The germline V gene encodes CDR1 MNHNS and CDR2 SASEGT. The CDR3 is 17 amino acids. This CDR3 reads CASSEEGQLFYNSPLHF. The CDR3 DNA reads as TGTGCCAGCAGTGAAGAGGGACAGCTTTTCTATAATTCACCCCTCCACTTT.

This clonotype has a handful of counts. This chain uses TRBV6-5 with TRBJ1-3; D gene ambiguous. Trimming stripped 0 bases from V and 8 bases from J, with 11 bases between. There are 14 residues in the CDR3. Germline V gives CDR1 MNHEY, CDR2 SVGAGI. The CDR3 loop is CASSYSSEGYTIYF. In nucleotides, the CDR3 is TGTGCCAGCAGTTACTCGAGCGAGGGCTACACCATATATTTT.

In this sample, this clonotype turned up a few times. The chain is built from TRBV30 and TRBJ2-5; D unclear. V was clipped by 2 bases and J by 5 bases, with 12 bases between them. This CDR3 is built from 13 residues. Germline-derived CDR1 and CDR2 are GTSNPN and SVGIG (reference sequence). The CDR3 DNA reads TGTGCCTGGAGTAACGGGTGGCGGGAGACCCAGTACTTC. This gives the protein CAWSNGWRETQYF.

This clonotype appeared a few times. The gene calls are TRBV5-1 and TRBJ2-1; 11 nucleotides agree with TRBD1. CDR1 and CDR2 from the germline V gene are SGHRS and YFSETQ. The length of the CDR3 is 15 residues. J was trimmed by 9 bases and V by 4 bases; bases with no gene match: 9. Written as DNA, the CDR3 is TGCGCCAGCAGCCGGGGACAGGGGGATGAAGGTGAGCAGTTCTTC. This sequence encodes CASSRGQGDEGEQFF.

A few counts support this clonotype. The rearrangement links TRBV29-1 to TRBJ2-1, with 8 bases fitting TRBD2. The CDR3 contains 13 residues. The V segment lost 8 bases and the J segment 3 bases; nucleotides outside the gene matches: 6. Per germline, CDR1 SQVTM and CDR2 ANQGSEA. The CDR3 reads CSSGGEGYNEQFF. In DNA, the CDR3 is TGCAGCTCGGGAGGGGAGGGCTACAATGAGCAGTTCTTC.

This clonotype was counted between two and nine times. This chain joins TRBV20-1 and TRBJ2-5; no firm D call. Per germline, CDR1 DFQATT and CDR2 SNEGSKA (reference sequence). V lost 2 bases and J 1 base, leaving 8 bases between the germline ends. The CDR3 spans 13 residues. The CDR3: CSARPIPQETQYF. The CDR3 bases are TGCAGTGCTAGACCCATCCCCCAAGAGACCCAGTACTTC.

This chain uses TRBV7-9 with TRBJ2-2; no definite D call. The CDR3 length is 13 residues. CDR1 and CDR2 (germline): SEHNR, FQNEAQ (reference sequence). Deletions cut 1 base from V and 4 bases from J, with 4 bases between. The CDR3 sequence: CASSLVATGELFF. CDR3 bases: TGTGCCAGCAGCTTAGTGGCCACCGGGGAGCTGTTTTTT.

The sample holds many counts of this clonotype. V gene TRBV10-3 combines with J gene TRBJ1-5; D unclear. With 3 bases removed from V and 4 bases from J, the gap between germline ends came to 4 bases. The CDR3 is made up of 12 amino acids. CDR1 and CDR2 (germline): ENHRY, SYGVKD. The CDR3 sequence: CAISDLNQPQHF. The CDR3 DNA is TGTGCCATCAGTGACCTAAATCAGCCCCAGCATTTT.

This clonotype was detected many times. The chain uses TRBV29-1 and TRBJ1-2; a possible D gene is TRBD1 (5 bases). The length of the CDR3 is 12 residues. CDR1 and CDR2 (germline): SQVTM, ANQGSEA. Trimming removed 7 bases from V and 1 base from J, with 10 bases in between. This chain's CDR3 is CSGGGDNYGYTF. The CDR3 DNA follows: TGCAGCGGGGGCGGAGATAACTATGGCTACACCTTC.

The CDR3 spells CSAGQGSFQNEQFF. CDR3 nucleotides: TGCAGTGCCGGACAGGGTAGTTTCCAGAATGAGCAGTTCTTC. The gene calls are TRBV20-1 and TRBJ2-1; 8 bases are a match to TRBD1. The junction had 11 bases not matched to a gene; V was cut back by 6 bases and J by 7 bases. The CDR3 extends over 14 amino acids. Germline CDR1 is DFQATT and CDR2 is SNEGSKA (reference sequence).

The chain links TRBV28 to TRBJ1-4; D remains ambiguous. Germline loops: CDR1 MDHEN, CDR2 SYDVKM. This CDR3 region has 19 residues. V was clipped by 4 bases and J by 0 bases, with 21 bases between them. DNA for the CDR3: TGTGCCAGCAGTTCACGACAAAGACCTAAACCTGCAACTAATGAAAAACTGTTTTTT. Its protein is CASSSRQRPKPATNEKLFF. The complete variable domain, with remaining parts taken from reference TRBV28 and TRBJ1-4, reads DVKVTQSSRYLVKRTGEKVFLECVQDMDHENMFWYRQDPGLGLRLIYFSYDVKMKEKGDIPEGYSVSREKKERFSLILESASTNQTSMYLCASSSRQRPKPATNEKLFFGSGTQLSVL.

This clonotype was seen a handful of times. The CDR3 protein is CAIRGLAGGGEQFF. CDR3 in DNA: TGTGCCATCAGGGGACTAGCGGGGGGAGGTGAGCAGTTCTTC. V and J are TRBV10-3 and TRBJ2-1, with 15 bases identical to TRBD2. The V gene's germline CDR1 is ENHRY and CDR2 SYGVKD. This CDR3 comprises 14 residues. With V trimmed by 6 bases and J by 9 bases, 3 bases remained unmatched.

This chain uses TRBV28 with TRBJ2-7; 7 bases agree with TRBD1. The germline V gene has CDR1 MDHEN and CDR2 SYDVKM. The CDR3 covers 13 residues. After removal of 5 bases from V and 7 bases from J, the junction contained 8 bases not matched to a gene. CDR3 sequence reads: CASSLRRGFEQYV. The CDR3 DNA sequence: TGTGCCAGCAGTCTTCGCAGGGGGTTTGAGCAGTACGTC.

This clonotype was observed at least ten times. The rearrangement uses TRBV5-5 and TRBJ1-5; D perhaps matches TRBD1 (5 bases). The V end was cut by 5 bases, the J end by 1 base, with 7 bases between. Germline CDR1 is SGHKS and CDR2 is YYEKEE (reference sequence). This CDR3 comprises 13 residues. As DNA, the CDR3 is TGTGCCAGCAGTTGGGACAGCAATCAGCCCCAGCATTTT. Protein sequence: CASSWDSNQPQHF. The full variable domain, in which reference TRBV5-5 and TRBJ1-5 provide the parts outside the CDR3, is DAGVTQSPTHLIKTRGQQVTLRCSPISGHKSVSWYQQVLGQGPQFIFQYYEKEERGRGNFPDRFSARQFPNYSSELNVNALLLGDSALYLCASSWDSNQPQHFGDGTRLSIL.

The chain is built from TRBV7-8 and TRBJ1-2; D ambiguous. V was clipped by 6 bases and J by 0 bases, with 11 bases between them. The CDR3 covers 14 residues. Germline CDR1 and CDR2: SGHVS and FQNEAQ. The CDR3 region has the DNA TGTGCCAGCAGTCCAAATGTAGCTAACTATGGCTACACCTTC. Its translation is CASSPNVANYGYTF. The full variable domain, in which reference TRBV7-8 and TRBJ1-2 provide the parts outside the CDR3, is GAGVSQSPRYKVAKRGQDVALRCDPISGHVSLFWYQQALGQGPEFLTYFQNEAQLDKSGLPSDRFFAERPEGSVSTLKIQRTQQEDSAVYLCASSPNVANYGYTFGSGTRLTVV.

This clonotype was seen ten or more times. The chain employs TRBV5-1 and TRBJ2-1; 7 bases line up with TRBD1. Germline V gene data show CDR1 as SGHRS and CDR2 as YFSETQ. This CDR3 region has 17 residues. After removal of 1 base from V and 4 bases from J, the junction contained 11 bases not matched to a gene. This CDR3 reads CASSLNVGAGGYNEQFF. CDR3 DNA sequence: TGCGCCAGCAGCTTGAATGTCGGGGCAGGGGGTTACAATGAGCAGTTCTTC.

There are many counts of this clonotype. The rearrangement links TRBV28 to TRBJ2-2, with 9 positions matching TRBD1. The CDR3 is made up of 14 amino acids. Per germline, CDR1 MDHEN and CDR2 SYDVKM. The trim removed 3 bases at V and 5 bases at J, leaving 1 base unmatched. For the CDR3, the DNA is TGTGCCAGCAGTTTGGGGACAGGGACCGGGGAGCTGTTTTTT. Protein sequence: CASSLGTGTGELFF.

The chain carries TRBV25-1 and TRBJ2-1; weak D call: TRBD2 (6 bases). CDR1 is MGHDK and CDR2 is SYGVNS in the germline V gene. The CDR3 consists of 13 residues. Trimming took 5 bases from V and 8 from J, leaving 13 bases between them. The CDR3 sequence is CASSLGGRDEQFF. CDR3 coding DNA: TGTGCCAGCAGTTTGGGGGGAAGAGATGAGCAGTTCTTC.

The chain uses TRBV3-1 and TRBJ2-3, with 9 bases lining up with TRBD2. Germline V lookup: CDR1 LGHDT, CDR2 YNNKEL (reference sequence). The ends lost 0 bases at V and 4 bases at J; junction bases unmatched: 5. The length of the CDR3 is 16 residues. The CDR3 loop is CASSQDLRGGPDTQYF. Here the CDR3 DNA reads TGTGCCAGCAGCCAAGATTTGCGGGGGGGCCCAGATACGCAGTATTTT.

This clonotype has ten or more counts. The chain joins TRBV6-2 or TRBV6-3 to TRBJ1-6, with unresolved D. V was cut by 2 bases and J by 7 bases, with 9 bases left in between. Per germline, CDR1 MNHEY and CDR2 SVGEGT. The CDR3 has 14 residues. CDR3: CASSYAAENSPLHF. CDR3 DNA sequence: TGTGCCAGCAGTTACGCGGCAGAAAATTCACCCCTCCACTTT.

This clonotype was seen only a few times. The chain recombines TRBV3-1 with TRBJ2-1; possible D gene TRBD2, 6 bases. Looked up from germline, CDR1 is LGHDT and CDR2 is YNNKEL (reference sequence). The CDR3 extends over 14 amino acids. V was pared by 2 bases and J by 6 bases, with 11 bases between. The CDR3 loop is CASSQPGTSNEQFF. The CDR3 DNA reads TGTGCCAGCAGCCAACCAGGGACTTCCAATGAGCAGTTCTTC.

This clonotype occurred many times. This chain connects TRBV6-6 to TRBJ2-1; D gene uncertain. The V end was cut by 6 bases, the J end by 9 bases, with 9 bases between. CDR1 is MNHNY, CDR2 SVGAGI, per germline (reference sequence). The CDR3 contains 11 residues. CDR3: CASSSTGEQFF. CDR3 nucleotides: TGTGCCAGCAGCTCTACGGGTGAGCAGTTCTTC.

This clonotype was recorded at least ten times. The chain has TRBV5-6 and TRBJ2-7; tentatively, D is TRBD1 (5 bases). Trimming stripped 4 bases from V and 3 bases from J, with 11 bases between. CDR1 and CDR2 (germline): SGHDT, YYEEEE. The CDR3 is made up of 13 amino acids. DNA of the CDR3: TGTGCCAGCAGCGGCCGACAGAGCTACGAGCAGTACTTC. Translated, it gives CASSGRQSYEQYF.

This rearrangement joins TRBV7-8 to TRBJ1-1; 7 nucleotides line up with TRBD1. Looked up from germline, CDR1 is SGHVS and CDR2 is FQNEAQ. The CDR3 totals 18 residues. The V and J ends lost 5 bases and 1 base, in that order; junction bases with no gene match: 16. Written as DNA, the CDR3 is TGTGCCAGCAGCCGCGGGGAGGGGGCTGGGTATGCGAACACTGAAGCTTTCTTT. Its protein is CASSRGEGAGYANTEAFF.